This TCR beta chain was recovered during a study of T cells in Graves' hyperthyroidism and ophthalmopathy. Deletions cut 4 bases from V and 2 bases from J, with 9 bases between. The germline V gene encodes CDR1 MNHNS and CDR2 SASEGT. The CDR3 extends over 14 amino acids. This clonotype was picked up a small number of times. The TCR beta CDR3 regions underwent amplification using RNA transcripts as the source. Carried out on the TCR CDR3, a first-round RT-PCR used the HTBI primer set. TCRdb re-called the multiplex PCR reads with MiXCR, one entry per CDR3 protein. The sample holds more than 550,000 distinct CDR3 sequences, approximately 19% seen once.

The sample was blood. The TCR was taken from a woman aged 45-59 years with Graves' hyperthyroidism that later progressed to Graves' ophthalmopathy. The V and J genes are TRBV6-1 and TRBJ2-1, with no clear D. CDR3 residues: CASSVWAAYNEQFF. The CDR3 coding sequence is TGTGCCAGCAGTGTGTGGGCAGCCTACAATGAGCAGTTCTTC.